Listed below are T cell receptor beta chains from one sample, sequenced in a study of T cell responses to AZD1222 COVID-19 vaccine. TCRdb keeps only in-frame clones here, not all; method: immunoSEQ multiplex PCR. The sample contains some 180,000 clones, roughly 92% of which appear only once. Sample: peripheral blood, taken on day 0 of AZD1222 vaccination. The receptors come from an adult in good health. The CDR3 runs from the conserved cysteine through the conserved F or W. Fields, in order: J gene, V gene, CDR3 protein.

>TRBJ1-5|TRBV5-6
CASSLFQGFQPQHF
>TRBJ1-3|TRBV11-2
CASRFQGGNTIYF
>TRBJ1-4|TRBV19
CASSPPWGTGNEKLFF
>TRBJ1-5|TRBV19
CASIPRGAINQPQHF
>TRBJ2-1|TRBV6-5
CASSYEGGPHNEQFF
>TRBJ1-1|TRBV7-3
CASSLTGTQNTEAFF
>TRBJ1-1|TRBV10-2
CASSESGQGSFLNTEAFF
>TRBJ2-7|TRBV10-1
CASSESGVKQYF
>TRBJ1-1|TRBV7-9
CASSLTGGAGMVTEAFF
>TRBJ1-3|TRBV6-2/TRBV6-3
CASSYSMRNTIYF
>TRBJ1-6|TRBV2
CAGRRMRNNSPLHF
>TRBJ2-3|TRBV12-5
CASGASGPGTDTQYF
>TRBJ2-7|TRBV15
CATRVGVGAAYEQYF
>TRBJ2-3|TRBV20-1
CSAGGRGTDTQYF
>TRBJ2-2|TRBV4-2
CASSQEGPGTGELFF
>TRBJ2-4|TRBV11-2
CASSLMGPRGKNIQYF
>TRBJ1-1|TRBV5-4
CASSLGLMNTEAFF
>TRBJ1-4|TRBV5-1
CASSLGREKLFF
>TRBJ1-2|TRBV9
CASSVDRVFYGYTF
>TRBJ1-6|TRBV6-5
CASSYSPVKVPLHF
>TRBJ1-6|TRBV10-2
CASISGQGVSPLHF
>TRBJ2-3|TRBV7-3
CASSPQGYTDTQYF